The entry below gives a single TCR beta chain sequence along with its context. The data derive from a study of T cell responses to AZD1222 COVID-19 vaccine. Assay used: immunoSEQ multiplex PCR; TCRdb lists only in-frame clones, some missing. The repertoire has under 200,000 clones, 85% to 95% of them found once; the top ten carry 3% to 5%. Germline assignment: CDR1 MNHEY and CDR2 SMNVEV (reference sequence). The CDR3 has 12 amino acids. V was clipped by 7 bases and J by 1 base, with 8 bases between them. The source material was peripheral blood, sampled on day 0 of AZD1222 vaccination. This rearrangement joins TRBV27 to TRBJ2-7; D unclear. The receptor was isolated from an adult in good health. The CDR3 DNA sequence: TGTGCCAGCAAGACCAAGTCCTACGAGCAGTACTTC. Amino acid sequence: CASKTKSYEQYF.